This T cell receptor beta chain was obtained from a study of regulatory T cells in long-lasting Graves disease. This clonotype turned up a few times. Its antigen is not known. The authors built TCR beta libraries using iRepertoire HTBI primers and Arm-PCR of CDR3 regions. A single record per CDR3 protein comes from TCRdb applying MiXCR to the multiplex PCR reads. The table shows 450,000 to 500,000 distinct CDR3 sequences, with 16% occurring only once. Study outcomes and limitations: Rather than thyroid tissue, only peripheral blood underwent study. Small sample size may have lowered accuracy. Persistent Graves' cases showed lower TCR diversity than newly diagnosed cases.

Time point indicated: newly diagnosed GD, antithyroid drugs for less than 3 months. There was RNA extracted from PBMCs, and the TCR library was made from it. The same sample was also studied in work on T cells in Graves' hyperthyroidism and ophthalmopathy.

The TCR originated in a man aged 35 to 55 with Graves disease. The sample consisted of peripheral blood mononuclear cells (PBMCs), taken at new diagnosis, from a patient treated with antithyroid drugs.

CDR3 nucleotide sequence: TGTGCCAGCAGCTTATTGGTTAGCGGGAGGTCGGGCATTCAGTACTTC. It yields the protein CASSLLVSGRSGIQYF. V and J are TRBV7-6 and TRBJ2-4; 10 nucleotides align to TRBD2. The ends lost 2 bases at V and 9 bases at J; junction bases unmatched: 10. CDR1 is SGHVS and CDR2 is FNYEAQ in the germline V gene. This CDR3 is 16 amino acids long. The entire variable domain, with the rest obtained from reference TRBV7-6 and TRBJ2-4, is as follows: GAGVSQSPRYKVTKRGQDVALRCDPISGHVSLYWYRQALGQGPEFLTYFNYEAQQDKSGLPNDRFSAERPEGSISTLTIQRTEQRDSAMYRCASSLLVSGRSGIQYFGAGTRLSVL.